This T cell receptor (beta chain) was documented in a study of CD8+ T cells in alopecia areata. Study-wide context: Treated patients were scored for severity by percent of scalp affected.

Investigators isolated RNA and reverse transcribed it into cDNA to act as the sequencing template. Profiling relied on immunoSEQ multiplex PCR, and the TCRdb table lists in-frame clones only, not all of them. Here the sample spans about 64,000 clones, 46% being singletons. Treatment given: oral pan-JAK inhibitor, 5-10 mg twice daily. The sequence came from a human donor with alopecia areata. Sequencing used CD8+ T cells sorted from blood, obtained between weeks 36 and 40, from a patient treated with tofacitinib.

CDR3 in DNA: TGTGCCAGCAGCGCCGGGGACGGAACCTACGAGCAGTACTTC. Amino acid sequence: CASSAGDGTYEQYF. The chain recombines TRBV9 with TRBJ2-7; D may match TRBD1 or TRBD2 (5 bases each). V gave up 3 bases and J gave up 2 bases, with 12 bases separating them. The CDR3 covers 14 residues. Looked up from germline, CDR1 is SGDLS and CDR2 is YYNGEE.